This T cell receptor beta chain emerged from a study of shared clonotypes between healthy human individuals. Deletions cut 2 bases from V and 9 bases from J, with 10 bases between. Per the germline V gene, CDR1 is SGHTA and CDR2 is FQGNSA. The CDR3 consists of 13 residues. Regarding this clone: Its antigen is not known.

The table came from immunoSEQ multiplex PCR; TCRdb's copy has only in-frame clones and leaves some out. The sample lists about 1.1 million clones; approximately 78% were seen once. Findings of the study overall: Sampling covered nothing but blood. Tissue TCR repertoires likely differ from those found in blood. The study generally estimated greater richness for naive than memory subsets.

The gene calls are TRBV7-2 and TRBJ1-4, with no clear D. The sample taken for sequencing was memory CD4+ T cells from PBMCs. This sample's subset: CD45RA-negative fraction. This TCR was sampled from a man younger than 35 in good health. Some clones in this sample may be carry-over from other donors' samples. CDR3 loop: CASSLLNSQKLFF. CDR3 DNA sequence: TGTGCCAGCAGCTTACTTAACTCGCAAAAACTGTTTTTT. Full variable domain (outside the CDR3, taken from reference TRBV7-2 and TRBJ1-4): GAGVSQSPSNKVTEKGKDVELRCDPISGHTALYWYRQSLGQGLEFLIYFQGNSAPDKSGLPSDRFSAERTGGSVSTLTIQRTQQEDSAVYLCASSLLNSQKLFFGSGTQLSVL.